These 21 T cell receptor gamma chains were all obtained from the same sample, sequenced in a study of γδ T cells in repeated Plasmodium falciparum infection. TCRdb reprocessed the multiplex PCR reads through CATT. The sample holds over 5,000 gamma-chain clones, under 4% seen once. Vgamma9/Vdelta2+ and Vdelta2-negative gammadelta T cells were flow-sorted from PBMC for bulk sequencing. Source material: gamma-delta T cells from blood. The receptors derive from a pool of human donors (malaria-infected and uninfected, not separated).

Regarding this clone: TCRdb's listed protein matches a much larger clone and diverges from this DNA's translation at residue 8, likely through a read error; the protein shown comes from the DNA. This chain joins TRGV3 and TRGJP2. TCRdb lists no J gene, so it was determined here by aligning the DNA to germline. This CDR3 is built from 18 residues. The V and J ends lost 3 bases and 0 bases, in that order; junction bases with no gene match: 13. CDR1 and CDR2 from the germline V gene are VTNTFY and YDVSTARD (reference sequence). CDR3 in amino acids: CATWDALLPHSSDWIKTF. The CDR3 coding sequence is TGTGCCACCTGGGACGCCCTCCTCCCTCATAGTAGTGATTGGATCAAGACGTTT.

The sample holds a few counts of this clone. With only one base between it and a far larger clone, this is likely a read error. Other DNA sequences within the sample encode an identical CDR3. DNA for the CDR3: TGTGCCTTGTGGGAGCAAAGGCAAGAGTTGGGCAAAAAGATCAAGGTATTT. It specifies CALWEQRQELGKKIKVF. This sequence joins TRGV9 and TRGJP. Matching the DNA to germline supplied the J gene, which TCRdb does not give. The length of the CDR3 is 17 residues. The V gene's germline CDR1 is GITISATS and CDR2 ISYDGTV (reference sequence).

This clone was seen a handful of times. The protein TCRdb lists belongs to a much larger clone and differs from this DNA's translation at residue 14, which points to a read error; the protein shown is made from the DNA. CDR3 loop: CALWEVRFELGKKVKVF. The CDR3, as DNA: TGTGCCTTGTGGGAGGTGCGATTTGAGTTGGGCAAAAAAGTCAAGGTATTT. The rearrangement joins TRGV9 to TRGJP. The J gene, absent from TCRdb, was called here by matching the DNA to germline. The CDR3 is 17 residues long. Germline V gene sequence: CDR1 GITISATS, CDR2 ISYDGTV (reference sequence).

In this sample, this clone turned up many times. This DNA translates differently at residue 5 from the TCRdb protein, which is that of a much larger clone; a read error is likely, and the protein shown is the DNA's own translation. The same CDR3 is also encoded by other DNA sequences in this sample. The rearrangement joins TRGV9 to TRGJP. Looked up from germline, CDR1 is GITISATS and CDR2 is ISYDGTV (reference sequence). The CDR3 runs to 16 residues. Unmatched junction bases numbered 4, after V lost 4 bases and J lost 4 bases. The CDR3 protein is CALWDVQELGKKIKVF. CDR3 bases: TGTGCCTTGTGGGACGTACAAGAGTTGGGCAAAAAAATCAAGGTATTT.

This clone was recorded a few times. A far larger clone is off by one base, so a read error is likely. This sample includes further DNA sequences coding for the same CDR3. This sequence joins TRGV9 and TRGJP. CDR1 and CDR2 from the germline V gene are GITISATS and ISYDGTV (reference sequence). This CDR3 contains 15 residues. The CDR3 region is CALWEAELGKKIKVF. As DNA, the CDR3 is TGTGCCTTGTGGGAGGCCGAGTTGGGCAAAAAGATCAAGGTATTT.

Ten or more counts support this clone. Given a far larger clone just one base away, this is likely a sequencing read error. Distinct nucleotide sequences in the sample also encode this CDR3. The chain carries TRGV9 and TRGJP. Germline V gene sequence: CDR1 GITISATS, CDR2 ISYDGTV (reference sequence). This CDR3 has 15 residues. The CDR3 DNA reads as TGTGCCTTGTGGGAGGAAGAGTTGGGCAAGAAAATCAAGGTATTT. Its translation: CALWEEELGKKIKVF.

Points on this clone: For this DNA, TCRdb reports the protein of a much larger clone, which diverges at residue 5, most likely from a read error; the protein presented here is translated directly from the DNA. The chain recombines TRGV9 with TRGJ1 or TRGJ2. V lost 6 bases, J lost 1 base, and 12 bases stayed unmatched. The length of the CDR3 is 15 residues. Germline V gene data show CDR1 as GITISATS and CDR2 as ISYDGTV (reference sequence). CDR3 loop: CALWCPPLNYYKKLF. CDR3 nucleotide sequence: TGTGCCTTGTGGTGTCCGCCCCTCAATTATTATAAGAAACTCTTT.

A note on this clone: The protein recorded in TCRdb matches a much larger clone and deviates from this DNA's translation at residue 6, suggesting a read error; the protein here is obtained by translating the DNA. The chain joins TRGV9 to TRGJ1 or TRGJ2. Trimming removed 3 bases from V and 0 bases from J; junction bases left unmatched: 5. From germline, CDR1 is GITISATS and CDR2 ISYDGTV (reference sequence). There are 14 residues in the CDR3. In DNA form, the CDR3 reads TGTGCCTTGTGGGAGACTTCGAATTATTATAAGAAACTCTTT. The encoded protein is CALWETSNYYKKLF.

The sample holds a few counts of this clone. A far larger clone is one nucleotide away, so this likely arose from a read error. The rearrangement joins TRGV9 to TRGJP. The J gene is not listed in TCRdb, so it was assigned here from a DNA match to germline. CDR1 is GITISATS, CDR2 ISYDGTV, per germline (reference sequence). The trim removed 2 bases at V and 7 bases at J, leaving 5 bases unmatched. The CDR3 sequence is 16 residues long. The CDR3 nucleotides are TGTGCCTTGTGGGAGGAAAAGGAGTTGGGCAAAAAAATCAAGGTATTT. Translation: CALWEEKELGKKIKVF.

In its sample, this clone was seen many times. The protein in TCRdb stems from a much larger clone and differs at residue 10 from this DNA's translation, likely a read error; here the protein is translated from the DNA. This sequence joins TRGV4 and TRGJ1 or TRGJ2. The germline V gene encodes CDR1 EGSTGY and CDR2 YDSYTSSV. The CDR3 is made up of 13 amino acids. J was trimmed by 12 bases and V by 3 bases; bases with no gene match: 14. The CDR3 coding sequence is TGTGCCACCTGGGATTACGGCGAAGATAGGAAACTCTTT. It codes for CATWDYGEDRKLF.

This clone turned up a few times. TCRdb's entry gives the protein of a much larger clone, which mismatches this DNA's translation at residue 7, likely from a read error; the protein reported here is translated from the DNA. The chain is built from TRGV9 and TRGJP. The CDR3 spans 15 residues. Trimming removed 3 bases from V and 9 bases from J; junction bases left unmatched: 5. Germline V lookup: CDR1 GITISATS, CDR2 ISYDGTV (reference sequence). The CDR3: CALWEPGLGKKIKVF. The CDR3 DNA sequence: TGTGCCTTGTGGGAGCCAGGGTTGGGCAAAAAAATCAAGGTATTT.

As to this clone: This DNA's translation differs at residue 8 from TCRdb's protein, which comes from a much larger clone; a read error is likely, and the protein shown is translated from the DNA. The genes are TRGV3 and TRGJ1 or TRGJ2. The V segment lost 0 bases and the J segment 0 bases; nucleotides outside the gene matches: 26. CDR1 is VTNTFY, CDR2 YDVSTARD, per germline (reference sequence). There are 22 residues in the CDR3. CDR3 sequence (DNA): TGTGCCACCTGGGACAGGCGTGTAGTAAGGACGCCCACCATATCGAATTATTATAAGAAACTCTTT. Protein: CATWDRRVVRTPTISNYYKKLF.

As concerns this clone: A much larger clone lies one base from this, so it may be a read error. The sample has other DNA sequences that encode this CDR3 too. This chain connects TRGV9 to TRGJP. Germline V gene lookup returns CDR1 GITISATS and CDR2 ISYDGTV (reference sequence). With V trimmed by 0 bases and J by 6 bases, 5 bases remained unmatched. This CDR3 is 17 amino acids long. This chain's CDR3 is CALWEVHRELGKKIKVF. The CDR3 DNA is TGTGCCTTGTGGGAGGTGCACCGAGAGTTGGGCAAAAAAATCAAGGTATTT.

In its sample, this clone was seen a few times. This is likely an artifact of a read error, given a far larger clone one base away. Other DNA sequences within the sample encode an identical CDR3. The V gene reported is TRGV9; the J gene is uncalled. The CDR3 has 15 amino acids. CDR1 is GITISATS, CDR2 ISYDGTV, per germline (reference sequence). CDR3 in DNA: TGTGCCTTGTGGGAGGAGTCGTTGGGCAAAAAAATCAAGGTGTTT. Its translation: CALWEESLGKKIKVF.

On this clone: A far more abundant clone sits one base away, making this likely a read error. Additional DNA sequences in this sample encode the identical CDR3. The rearrangement joins TRGV9 to TRGJP. In the absence of a J gene in TCRdb, the DNA was matched to germline to assign it here. The CDR3 runs to 16 residues. Germline CDR1 is GITISATS and CDR2 is ISYDGTV (reference sequence). The CDR3 spells CALWEAKELGKKIKVF. The CDR3 DNA is TGTGCCTTGTGGGAGGCCAAAGAGCTGGGCAAAAAAATCAAGGTATTT.

This clone was picked up a small number of times. The amino acid sequence in TCRdb belongs to a much larger clone and departs from this DNA's translation at residue 12, likely a sequencing read error; the sequence shown is translated from the DNA. The V gene is TRGV9, the J gene TRGJP. The J gene, absent from TCRdb, was called here by matching the DNA to germline. This CDR3 comprises 15 residues. Germline V gene data show CDR1 as GITISATS and CDR2 as ISYDGTV (reference sequence). The CDR3 protein is CALWSQELGKKVKVF. The CDR3 DNA follows: TGTGCCTTGTGGTCGCAAGAGTTGGGCAAAAAAGTCAAGGTATTT.

Details on this clone: Given a much more abundant clone one base away, this may be a read error. Other DNA sequences within the sample encode an identical CDR3. The chain has TRGV9 and TRGJP. The J gene was missing in TCRdb and was found by matching the end of the DNA to germline. The CDR3 covers 17 residues. J gave up 11 bases and V 0 bases, and 10 bases lay outside the gene matches. Per the germline V gene, CDR1 is GITISATS and CDR2 is ISYDGTV (reference sequence). CDR3 region: CALWEVSLILGKKIKVF. The CDR3 bases are TGTGCCTTGTGGGAGGTGTCTCTTATTCTGGGCAAAAAAATCAAGGTATTT.

This clone has just a few counts. For this DNA, TCRdb reports the protein of a much larger clone, which diverges at residue 6, most likely from a read error; the protein presented here is translated directly from the DNA. The chain carries TRGV4 and TRGJ1 or TRGJ2. The J gene was not available in TCRdb and was assigned here by matching the DNA to germline segments. Germline lookup yields CDR1 EGSTGY and CDR2 YDSYTSSV. The CDR3 runs 15 residues. J was trimmed by 2 bases and V by 2 bases; bases with no gene match: 9. The CDR3: CATWDEPGDYYKKLF. In DNA form, the CDR3 reads TGTGCCACCTGGGATGAGCCAGGGGATTATTATAAGAAACTCTTT.

To note about this clone: An end of the junction does not agree with germline; a read error may underlie this. The V and J genes are TRGV9 and TRGJP. Germline matching of the DNA provided the J gene here, since TCRdb leaves it blank. CDR3 length: 19 amino acids. Germline V lookup: CDR1 GITISATS, CDR2 ISYDGTV (reference sequence). This chain's CDR3 is CALWEVPDGKELDKKIKVF. Here the CDR3 DNA reads TGTGCCTTGTGGGAGGTGCCTGATGGGAAAGAGTTGGACAAAAAAATCAAGGTATTT.

This clone was seen a few times. Since a far larger clone is one base different, this is likely a read error. Different DNA sequences within this sample yield the same CDR3. The chain links TRGV9 to TRGJP. The J gene comes from matching the DNA to germline here; TCRdb lacks it. Germline lookup yields CDR1 GITISATS and CDR2 ISYDGTV (reference sequence). CDR3 length: 16 residues. The CDR3 region is CALWEVIELGKKIKVF. The CDR3 coding sequence is TGTGCCTTGTGGGAGGTCATTGAGTTGGGCAAAAAGATCAAGGTATTT.

This clone showed up just a few times. The protein TCRdb lists belongs to a much larger clone and differs from this DNA's translation at residue 9, which points to a read error; the protein shown is made from the DNA. The chain couples TRGV9 to TRGJP. The J gene, missing from TCRdb, was assigned here through DNA to germline matching. Germline V gene data show CDR1 as GITISATS and CDR2 as ISYDGTV (reference sequence). CDR3 length: 16 residues. CDR3 protein: CALWQGGEFGKKIKVF. CDR3 in DNA: TGTGCCTTGTGGCAAGGAGGAGAGTTTGGCAAAAAAATCAAGGTATTT.